The 16 T cell receptor beta chains listed next were all sequenced from one sample in a study of human T cells and chemical hapten exposure. Stated time point: patch test 1, 2 weeks after DPC sensitization. The treatment is: therapeutic diphenylcyclopropenone sensitization with weekly scalp DPC. TCRdb reanalysed the RACE reads using MiXCR and keeps one entry per CDR3 protein. This table holds about 340,000 distinct CDR3 sequences, around 7% found once. Here the sequenced sample was whole blood, taken in connection with sensitization to the hapten diphenylcyclopropenone (DPC). Receptor source: a woman between 18 and 29 years old with alopecia areata. Some clones in this sample may be carry-over from other donors' samples.

This clonotype was counted a few times. This chain joins TRBV7-9 and TRBJ1-2; D unclear. The germline V gene has CDR1 SEHNR and CDR2 FQNEAQ (reference sequence). Trimming cost V 4 bases and J 3 bases, with 6 bases left between them. This CDR3 is 12 amino acids long. The CDR3 protein is CASSSDDYGYTF. The DNA for the CDR3 is TGTGCCAGCAGCTCCGATGACTATGGCTACACCTTC.

This clonotype has only a few counts. Compared with germline, one end of the junction differs, possibly owing to a read error. V is TRBV7-7 and J is TRBJ2-5, with TRBD2 identical over 9 bases. Germline CDR1 SSHAT, CDR2 FNYEAQ (reference sequence). CDR3 length: 19 amino acids. CDR3 nucleotides: TGTGCTAGCAGCCCCCGAGCGGGGGGAAATTCCATGTACCAAGAGACCCAGTACTTC. Translating it yields CASSPRAGGNSMYQETQYF.

The DNA for the CDR3 is TGTGCCATCAGTGACCGGGGCGAGGGCACTGAAGCTTTCTTT. Translated: CAISDRGEGTEAFF. The chain links TRBV10-3 to TRBJ1-1, with D possibly matching TRBD1 (5 bases). The V and J ends lost 3 bases and 4 bases respectively, with 12 bases between them. The CDR3 consists of 14 residues. Germline lookup yields CDR1 ENHRY and CDR2 SYGVKD.

There are many counts of this clonotype. The genes are TRBV6-6 and TRBJ2-2, with 7 bases aligning to TRBD1. Unmatched junction bases numbered 11, after V lost 5 bases and J lost 8 bases. CDR1 is MNHNY and CDR2 is SVGAGI in the germline V gene (reference sequence). This CDR3 has 15 residues. The CDR3 sequence is CASSLDRSNPGELFF. In DNA form, the CDR3 reads TGTGCCAGCAGTCTGGACAGGAGCAACCCTGGGGAGCTGTTTTTT.

This clonotype was seen a few times. The chain joins TRBV20-1 to TRBJ1-5; D is unclear. Germline V gene data show CDR1 as DFQATT and CDR2 as SNEGSKA (reference sequence). Trimming removed 1 base at V and 2 bases at J, with 12 bases between. This CDR3 region has 15 residues. CDR3 sequence: CSARALGMGNQPQHF. The CDR3 DNA reads TGCAGTGCTAGAGCCCTCGGGATGGGCAATCAGCCCCAGCATTTT.

The chain joins TRBV4-1 to TRBJ1-1, with 7 bases matching TRBD1. This CDR3 has 14 residues. Trimming took 4 bases from V and 7 from J; bases not matched to a gene: 9. Germline V gene lookup returns CDR1 MGHRA and CDR2 YSYEKL. CDR3 nucleotide sequence: TGCGCCAGCAGCCGCCCAGGGGGTGACGGTGAAGCTTTCTTT. This translates into CASSRPGGDGEAFF.

This clonotype was seen ten or more times. V gene TRBV10-3 combines with J gene TRBJ2-3; a possible D gene is TRBD1 (5 bases). Germline lookup yields CDR1 ENHRY and CDR2 SYGVKD. The ends were cut back, 0 bases at V and 0 bases at J, with 10 bases in the middle. The CDR3 is 16 residues long. The CDR3 DNA reads TGTGCCATCAGTGAGTCTGGGGCGCGAAGCACAGATACGCAGTATTTT. This gives the protein CAISESGARSTDTQYF.

CDR3 DNA: TGTGCCAGCAGCGGTAGAGGGCGGGAGACCCAGTACTTC. Translation: CASSGRGRETQYF. The rearrangement uses TRBV13 and TRBJ2-5, with D perhaps TRBD2 (5 bases). The germline V gene encodes CDR1 PRHDT and CDR2 FYEKMQ (reference sequence). The CDR3 extends over 13 amino acids. Trimming cost V 5 bases and J 5 bases, with 12 bases left between them.

The genes are TRBV7-9 and TRBJ1-1, with 7 bases identical to TRBD1. CDR1 is SEHNR and CDR2 is FQNEAQ in the germline V gene (reference sequence). V lost 2 bases and J lost 1; bases outside the gene matches: 7. This CDR3 is built from 16 residues. CDR3 bases: TGTGCCAGCAGCTTAATGCGCGGGACAGCGAACACTGAAGCTTTCTTT. It specifies CASSLMRGTANTEAFF.

V usage is TRBV5-6 and J usage is TRBJ1-1, with a weak D call TRBD1 (6 bases). CDR1 is SGHDT and CDR2 is YYEEEE in the germline V gene. Trimming shortened V by 4 bases and J by 4 bases, and 20 bases separated the two germline ends. This CDR3 spans 16 amino acids. The CDR3 coding sequence is TGTGCCAGCAGCCGACTACCCGGACAGCCGCGCACTGAAGCTTTCTTT. It translates to CASSRLPGQPRTEAFF.

The genes are TRBV6-1 and TRBJ1-1; TRBD1 agrees at 8 bases. Trimming removed 7 bases from V and 4 bases from J; junction bases left unmatched: 8. CDR1 and CDR2 (germline): MNHNS, SASEGT. CDR3 length: 14 residues. CDR3 region: CASTARTGGTEAFF. In DNA, the CDR3 is TGTGCCAGCACGGCGCGTACAGGGGGCACTGAAGCTTTCTTT.

This clonotype was seen only a few times. The rearrangement joins TRBV5-1 to TRBJ2-3; 7 nucleotides agree with TRBD1. Per the germline V gene, CDR1 is SGHRS and CDR2 is YFSETQ. V shed 0 bases, J shed 4 bases, and the junction held 8 bases outside the gene matches. The CDR3 runs to 16 residues. The CDR3 loop reads CASSLAMKGAPDTQYF. The DNA of the CDR3 is TGCGCCAGCAGCTTGGCCATGAAGGGGGCTCCAGATACGCAGTATTTT.

The chain recombines TRBV29-1 with TRBJ1-2; D uncertain. Germline assignment: CDR1 SQVTM and CDR2 ANQGSEA. This CDR3 region has 14 residues. V lost 0 bases to trimming and J lost 0 bases, with 8 bases between them. Here the CDR3 reads CSVEDGTANYGYTF. CDR3 DNA sequence: TGCAGCGTTGAAGATGGAACCGCTAACTATGGCTACACCTTC.

The table lists this clonotype with many counts. The CDR3 DNA sequence: TGTGCCAGCAGCCCCCTACAGTGGGCTGGGGCCAACGTCCTGACTTTC. It translates to CASSPLQWAGANVLTF. The chain is built from TRBV7-8 and TRBJ2-6; D gene unclear. Deletions cut 5 bases from V and 2 bases from J, with 13 bases between. CDR3 length equals 16 residues. Germline V lookup: CDR1 SGHVS, CDR2 FQNEAQ. The variable domain in full, with the rest retrieved from reference TRBV7-8 and TRBJ2-6, is GAGVSQSPRYKVAKRGQDVALRCDPISGHVSLFWYQQALGQGPEFLTYFQNEAQLDKSGLPSDRFFAERPEGSVSTLKIQRTQQEDSAVYLCASSPLQWAGANVLTFGAGSRLTVL.

This clonotype was seen ten or more times. The chain links TRBV6-2 or TRBV6-3 to TRBJ1-6, with 8 bases identical to TRBD1. The trim removed 6 bases at V and 10 bases at J, leaving 8 bases unmatched. This CDR3 is built from 14 residues. In germline, CDR1 is MNHEY, CDR2 SVGEGT. Written as DNA, the CDR3 is TGTGCCAGCAGCCGAGGACAGGGAGGGTCACCCCTCCACTTT. Translating it yields CASSRGQGGSPLHF.

The chain joins TRBV18 to TRBJ1-1; 8 bases match TRBD1. The length of the CDR3 is 12 residues. Germline V gene lookup returns CDR1 KGHSH and CDR2 LQKENI. Trimming took 3 bases from V and 12 from J; bases not matched to a gene: 6. This CDR3 reads CASSPWTGTTFF. The CDR3 coding sequence is TGTGCCAGCTCACCGTGGACAGGGACGACTTTCTTT.